This T cell receptor beta chain was documented in a study of blood T cell repertoires in COVID-19. Study-level information: T cells, B-cell-depleted T cells, or PBMCs supplied cDNA or gDNA.

Germline CDR1 SGHDN, CDR2 FVKESK. The length of the CDR3 is 17 residues. V lost 4 bases and J 2 bases, leaving 18 bases between the germline ends. Authors' analysis steps: By means of reference gene primer amplification, nucleated cell counts were estimated. Clones were read by immunoSEQ multiplex PCR, and TCRdb kept only the in-frame ones, dropping some. V, J and clone size reflect that table, while D and trimming were determined from the DNA. The repertoire holds approximately 200,000 clones, with 65% to 85% as singletons. The TCR originated in a woman between 25 and 40 years old who had recovered from COVID-19. The chain carries TRBV14 and TRBJ2-4; perhaps TRBD2 as D (6 bases). Material: peripheral blood. The CDR3 loop is CASSRLQTRGSKNIQYF. The CDR3 DNA reads TGTGCCAGCAGCCGGCTTCAGACTAGAGGGTCCAAAAACATTCAGTACTTC.